These T cell receptor beta chains were read from a single sample in a study of Graves' ophthalmopathy and Graves' hyperthyroidism. TCRdb reprocessed the multiplex PCR reads via MiXCR and lists one record per CDR3 protein. The sample has 300,000 to 450,000 distinct CDR3 sequences, approximately 18% seen once; the top ten hold 2.4%. The sample comprised peripheral blood. The receptor source for this set is an adult woman with stable Graves' hyperthyroidism. The CDR3 runs from the conserved cysteine through the conserved F or W. A D gene is named only where the DNA matches it firmly. Size values are once, few and many counts, or a class for expanded clones, and some rows have none.

clone size,D gene,V gene,J gene,CDR3 DNA,CDR3 protein
many,TRBD2,TRBV20-1,TRBJ2-7,TGCAGTGCTAGAGAGCCTAGCGGGAACTCCTACGAGCAGTACTTC,CSAREPSGNSYEQYF
few,-,TRBV2,TRBJ1-1,TGTGCCAGCAGACTCCGGGTCAACGTCGGGGACACTGAAGCTTGCTTT,CASRLRVNVGDTEACF
many,TRBD1,TRBV5-1,TRBJ1-2,TGCGCCAGCAGCCGGCCGGGACAGGGCTATGGCTACACCTTC,CASSRPGQGYGYTF
many,TRBD1,TRBV28,TRBJ1-2,TGTGCCAGCAGTTTATTTAGGACAGGAACCAACTATGGCTACACCTTC,CASSLFRTGTNYGYTF
many,-,TRBV2,TRBJ2-7,TGTGCCAGCAGTGGGTCTCTACCAGACTCCTACGAGCAGTACTTC,CASSGSLPDSYEQYF
many,-,TRBV12-3/TRBV12-4,TRBJ1-1,TGTGCCAGCAGTTTTGTTTTGGGTAGTGAAGCTTTCTTT,CASSFVLGSEAFF
many,TRBD1,TRBV12-3/TRBV12-4,TRBJ2-2,TGTGCCAGCAGGCGACAGGGGGGGGACGCCGGGGAGCTGTTTTTT,CASRRQGGDAGELFF
many,TRBD1,TRBV7-2,TRBJ1-2,TGTGCCAGCAGCCTTATCGACAGGGCTCATGGCTACACCTTC,CASSLIDRAHGYTF
many,TRBD2,TRBV29-1,TRBJ2-5,TGCAGCGTAGCGGGAGGGCACCAAGAGACCCAGTACTTC,CSVAGGHQETQYF
many,-,TRBV6-2/TRBV6-3,TRBJ1-1,TGTGCCAGCAGTTATGGGGGGGCGCAGGACACTGAAGCTTTCTTT,CASSYGGAQDTEAFF
many,-,TRBV14,TRBJ2-7,TGTGCCAGCAGCCAAGAGCGGGGGCTTTACGAGCAGTACTTC,CASSQERGLYEQYF
-,-,TRBV6-1,TRBJ1-1,TGTGCCAGCAGTGCCCGCTGGGAGGGTAATGGAATGAACACTGAAGCTTTCTTT,CASSARWEGNGMNTEAFF
many,TRBD1,TRBV6-1,TRBJ2-7,TGTGCCAGCAGTAAAGGGACAGCCTACGAGCAGTACTTC,CASSKGTAYEQYF
many,-,TRBV29-1,TRBJ1-2,TGCAGCGACCACAGGGACCATGGCTACACCTTC,CSDHRDHGYTF
many,TRBD2,TRBV5-1,TRBJ2-7,TGCGCCAGCAGCTTTGAGGGAGGGCCTTACGAGCAGTACTTC,CASSFEGGPYEQYF
-,-,TRBV28,TRBJ1-1,TGTGCCAGCCGGGACCCGAGGCGGGCGAACACTGAAGCTTTCTTT,CASRDPRRANTEAFF
many,TRBD2,TRBV12-3/TRBV12-4,TRBJ2-7,TGTGCCAGCAGTTTCTTCCGGACTAGTAGGAGCTACGAGCAGTACTTC,CASSFFRTSRSYEQYF
many,TRBD1,TRBV30,TRBJ1-6,TGTGCCTGGAGTTCAGGACAGGGGCGTGATTCACCCCTCCACTTT,CAWSSGQGRDSPLHF
-,TRBD1,TRBV15,TRBJ1-2,TGTGCCACCAGCAGAGTCGGGACAGTCAACTATGGCTACACCTTC,CATSRVGTVNYGYTF
many,-,TRBV29-1,TRBJ1-3,TGCAGCGTTGAGGGTTTTGGAAACACCATATATTTT,CSVEGFGNTIYF
medium-sized,-,TRBV28,TRBJ2-2,TGTGTATTGGAAAACTCGAACACCGGGGAGCTGTTTTTT,CVLENSNTGELFF
-,-,TRBV29-1,TRBJ2-7,TGCAGCGGACTTAGTTCCGGGCCCCCCTACGAGCAGTACTTC,CSGLSSGPPYEQYF
few,TRBD1,TRBV20-1,TRBJ1-2,TGCAGTGCCCCACCCCGGGACAGAACGAACTATGGCTACACCTTC,CSAPPRDRTNYGYTF